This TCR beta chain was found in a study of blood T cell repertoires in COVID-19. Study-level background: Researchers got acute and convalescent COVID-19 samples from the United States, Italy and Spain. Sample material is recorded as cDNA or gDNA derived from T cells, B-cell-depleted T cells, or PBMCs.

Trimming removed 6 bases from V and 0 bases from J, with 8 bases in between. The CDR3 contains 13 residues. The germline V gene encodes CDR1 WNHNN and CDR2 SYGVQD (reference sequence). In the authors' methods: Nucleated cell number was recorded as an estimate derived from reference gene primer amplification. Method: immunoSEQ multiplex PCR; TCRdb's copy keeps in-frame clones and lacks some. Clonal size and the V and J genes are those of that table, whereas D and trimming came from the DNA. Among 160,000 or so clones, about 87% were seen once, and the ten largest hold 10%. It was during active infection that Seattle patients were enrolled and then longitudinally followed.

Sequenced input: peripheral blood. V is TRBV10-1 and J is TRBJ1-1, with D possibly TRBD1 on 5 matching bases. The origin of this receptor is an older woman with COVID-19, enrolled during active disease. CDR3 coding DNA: TGCGCCAGCAGGCAGGGAATGAACACTGAAGCTTTCTTT. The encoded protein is CASRQGMNTEAFF.